This T cell receptor (beta chain) appears in the sequencing data of a study of blood T cell repertoires in COVID-19 (dated by TCRdb to the early 2020s). Background for the entire study: The collaborator samples originated in the United States, Italy and Spain and spanned the acute and convalescent phases of COVID-19. Samples came from the ongoing ImmuneRACE study (first 160 participants) plus 1,254 subjects from 6 global collaborators. Subjects who had been exposed to COVID-19, were actively infected with it, or had recovered from it provided the deeply sampled blood TCRbeta repertoires that made up the dataset. Nearly every sample came with metadata listing a de-identified subject ID, COVID-19 status, age in years and sex. Where available, HLA class I and class II types were obtained from metadata supplied by the sample provider rather than from assay-based typing. The material from the prospective study consisted of cDNA or gDNA derived from T cells, B-cell-depleted T cells, or PBMCs. The repertoires were released in a freely available public database meant as a resource for research on the immune response to SARS-CoV-2.

Samples from volunteer blood donors who had recovered from COVID-19 were contributed by a second Seattle source. Collaborating institutions collected whole blood in K2EDTA tubes following their own protocols. For TCRbeta analysis, collaborators shipped samples in one of three forms: frozen whole blood, isolated PBMCs, or DNA extracted from either of those sample types. Results and caveats for the whole study, not just this receptor: The quantity of clinical and demographic metadata differed by source and by participant and was supplied without curation.

V and J are trimmed by 2 bases and 2 bases, and the gene matches miss 8 bases of the junction. CDR1 is given as MNHNS and CDR2 as SASEGT, both from the germline V gene. The CDR3 runs 16 amino acids, cysteine and phenylalanine included. Left in the record is the CDR3 DNA by itself, 48 bases read in frame from the first base. This clone was found a few times. Its antigen remains unidentified. Base quality data are lacking; no much larger clone is found one base away. The immunoSEQ Assay, a bias-controlled multiplex PCR, was used to amplify TCRbeta CDR3 regions from genomic DNA. The authors processed their data as follows. The number of nucleated cells in each sample was estimated from the amplification of reference gene primers within the assay. To quantify the absolute abundance of each unique TCRbeta CDR3 rearrangement, sequence reads were collapsed and filtered. For each sample, productive Simpson clonality was calculated as the square root of Simpson's diversity index across productive rearrangements. TCRdb provides this immuneACCESS table in a form limited to in-frame rearrangements. Some clones are lacking; in checked studies, under half of them reflect an unresolved V gene, and why the rest are absent is not known. Clone size and V and J calls were adopted from that table, with D and trimming inferred from the DNA. The sample yields about 130,000 clones; more than 70% were counted once. Around 12% of the sample belongs to the ten largest clones.

Recombination joined TRBV6-1 with TRBJ2-5; the central 7 bases match TRBD2. The TCR was taken from a woman younger than 45 who had recovered from COVID-19. Input material: peripheral blood. For the CDR3, the sequence is CASSELAGEHQETQYF. The nucleotides read TGTGCCAGCAGTGAACTGGCGGGAGAGCATCAAGAGACCCAGTACTTC.